Reported below is one T cell receptor (beta chain). There are 14 residues in the CDR3. Germline lookup yields CDR1 WNHNN and CDR2 SYGVQD (reference sequence). V was shortened by 0 bases and J by 7 bases, with 10 bases between the two germline ends. This sample was included in a study of OX40 agonist ivuxolimab in advanced cancers. Using immunoSEQ multiplex PCR, the repertoire was profiled, and TCRdb retains in-frame clones only, with some absent. The sample carries almost 80,000 clones, about 84% recorded once. The chain is built from TRBV10-1 and TRBJ2-1; D call uncertain. This sample comprised CD4+ or CD8+ T cells sorted from blood, obtained in a trial of the OX40 agonist ivuxolimab. The origin of this receptor is an adult with an advanced solid tumor such as melanoma, head and neck, liver or kidney cancer. CDR3 in DNA: TGCGCCAGCAGTGAGTCGGTAGGAGTTAATGAGCAGTTCTTC. Translation: CASSESVGVNEQFF.